This is a list of T cell receptor beta chains from one sample in a study of cytomegalovirus exposure and HLA in healthy donors. The protocol was immunoSEQ multiplex PCR, while the TCRdb copy is restricted to in-frame clones and leaves out a portion. The sample has about 110,000 clones, approximately 82% seen once. Specimen: PBMCs. These receptors all stem from a man younger than 45 in good health and CMV-seropositive. The CDR3 runs from the conserved cysteine through the conserved F or W. The D gene is left open where the match is weak. Not all rows give a size; the values are once, few, many and, for expanded clones, a class.

d_gene: TRBD2; v_gene: TRBV5-1; j_gene: TRBJ2-1; len: 17; abundance: .; CDR3aa: CASSSIMTSGGAVEQFF; CDR3nt: TGCGCCAGCAGCTCAATCATGACTAGCGGGGGGGCGGTTGAGCAGTTCTTC
d_gene: TRBD2; v_gene: TRBV4-2; j_gene: TRBJ2-3; len: 16; abundance: .; CDR3aa: CASSQLSSGGTDTQYF; CDR3nt: TGTGCCAGCAGCCAGCTAAGTAGCGGGGGCACAGATACGCAGTATTTT
d_gene: .; v_gene: TRBV30; j_gene: TRBJ1-1; len: 13; abundance: .; CDR3aa: CAWSPGERAEAFF; CDR3nt: TGTGCCTGGAGCCCGGGGGAAAGGGCTGAAGCTTTCTTT
d_gene: .; v_gene: TRBV5-1; j_gene: TRBJ1-5; len: 15; abundance: .; CDR3aa: CASSATGNSNQPQHF; CDR3nt: TGCGCCAGCAGCGCCACGGGTAATAGCAATCAGCCCCAGCATTTT
d_gene: TRBD1; v_gene: TRBV6-1; j_gene: TRBJ1-2; len: 15; abundance: .; CDR3aa: CASSRDRALNYGYTF; CDR3nt: TGTGCCAGCAGCCGCGACAGGGCCCTCAACTATGGCTACACCTTC
d_gene: .; v_gene: TRBV5-4; j_gene: TRBJ1-2; len: 14; abundance: few; CDR3aa: CASKPPLGGDGYTF; CDR3nt: TGTGCCAGCAAACCTCCGCTGGGAGGGGATGGCTACACCTTC
d_gene: TRBD1; v_gene: TRBV6-1; j_gene: TRBJ1-5; len: 14; abundance: .; CDR3aa: CASSFDRGHQPQHF; CDR3nt: TGTGCCAGCAGTTTTGACAGGGGGCATCAGCCCCAGCATTTT
d_gene: .; v_gene: TRBV5-1; j_gene: TRBJ2-5; len: 13; abundance: once; CDR3aa: CASSFTSSKTQYF; CDR3nt: TGCGCCAGCAGCTTTACGAGTTCGAAGACCCAGTACTTC
d_gene: .; v_gene: TRBV7-3; j_gene: TRBJ1-5; len: 13; abundance: few; CDR3aa: CASSLTRGQPQHF; CDR3nt: TGTGCCAGCAGCTTAACGCGTGGTCAGCCCCAGCATTTT
d_gene: .; v_gene: TRBV13; j_gene: TRBJ1-1; len: 17; abundance: .; CDR3aa: CASSLGPGWGVNTEAFF; CDR3nt: TGTGCCAGCAGCTTAGGTCCGGGATGGGGGGTGAACACTGAAGCTTTCTTT
d_gene: .; v_gene: TRBV9; j_gene: TRBJ1-3; len: 16; abundance: .; CDR3aa: CASSVGQISSGNTIYF; CDR3nt: TGTGCCAGCAGCGTAGGGCAGATCAGCTCTGGAAACACCATATATTTT
d_gene: .; v_gene: TRBV19; j_gene: TRBJ2-5; len: 13; abundance: once; CDR3aa: CASSRDSEETQYF; CDR3nt: TGTGCCAGTAGTAGAGACAGCGAAGAGACCCAGTACTTC
d_gene: .; v_gene: TRBV29-1; j_gene: TRBJ2-3; len: 14; abundance: .; CDR3aa: CSVGVTQTTDTQYF; CDR3nt: TGCAGCGTCGGGGTCACCCAAACCACAGATACGCAGTATTTT
d_gene: .; v_gene: TRBV7-2; j_gene: TRBJ2-3; len: 13; abundance: .; CDR3aa: CASSLAEGSTQYF; CDR3nt: TGTGCCAGCAGCTTAGCGGAGGGTAGTACGCAGTATTTT
d_gene: TRBD1; v_gene: TRBV5-1; j_gene: TRBJ2-5; len: 13; abundance: .; CDR3aa: CASRTGRQETQYF; CDR3nt: TGCGCCAGCAGGACAGGGCGACAAGAGACCCAGTACTTC
d_gene: TRBD2; v_gene: TRBV5-1; j_gene: TRBJ2-5; len: 16; abundance: .; CDR3aa: CASSFLSAGGQETQYF; CDR3nt: TGCGCCAGCAGCTTCCTCTCAGCGGGGGGCCAAGAGACCCAGTACTTC
d_gene: TRBD1; v_gene: TRBV6-5; j_gene: TRBJ1-5; len: 15; abundance: .; CDR3aa: CASRRRRGQEQPQHF; CDR3nt: TGTGCCAGCAGACGACGCAGGGGGCAAGAACAGCCCCAGCATTTT
d_gene: TRBD1; v_gene: TRBV9; j_gene: TRBJ2-5; len: 16; abundance: .; CDR3aa: CASSDRTGLYQETQYF; CDR3nt: TGTGCCAGCAGCGACCGGACAGGACTGTACCAAGAGACCCAGTACTTC
d_gene: TRBD1; v_gene: TRBV19; j_gene: TRBJ1-5; len: 17; abundance: .; CDR3aa: CASSILPRQGGNQPQHF; CDR3nt: TGTGCCAGTAGTATTCTCCCCCGGCAGGGGGGCAATCAGCCCCAGCATTTT
d_gene: .; v_gene: TRBV14; j_gene: TRBJ1-2; len: 17; abundance: .; CDR3aa: CASSQFNRNSGSGGYTF; CDR3nt: TGTGCCAGCAGCCAATTTAACAGAAACTCTGGATCCGGTGGCTACACCTTC
d_gene: TRBD2; v_gene: TRBV5-4; j_gene: TRBJ2-3; len: 14; abundance: .; CDR3aa: CASRLAANTDTQYF; CDR3nt: TGTGCCAGCAGACTAGCGGCTAACACAGATACGCAGTATTTT
d_gene: .; v_gene: TRBV28; j_gene: TRBJ1-1; len: 13; abundance: .; CDR3aa: CASSFGGKVEAFF; CDR3nt: TGTGCCAGCAGTTTTGGGGGCAAAGTAGAAGCTTTCTTT
d_gene: .; v_gene: TRBV9; j_gene: TRBJ2-1; len: 14; abundance: .; CDR3aa: CASSVAGYNNEQFF; CDR3nt: TGTGCCAGCAGCGTAGCGGGTTACAACAATGAGCAGTTCTTC
d_gene: TRBD1; v_gene: TRBV30; j_gene: TRBJ2-7; len: 12; abundance: .; CDR3aa: CAWNRGACEQYF; CDR3nt: TGTGCCTGGAACAGGGGCGCCTGCGAGCAGTACTTC
d_gene: .; v_gene: TRBV5-1; j_gene: TRBJ2-3; len: 15; abundance: few; CDR3aa: CASSFRGAVTDTQYF; CDR3nt: TGCGCCAGCAGCTTTCGGGGGGCTGTCACAGATACGCAGTATTTT
d_gene: .; v_gene: TRBV7-8; j_gene: TRBJ1-5; len: 14; abundance: .; CDR3aa: CASSLVTVNQPQHF; CDR3nt: TGTGCCAGCAGCTTAGTCACAGTGAATCAGCCCCAGCATTTT
d_gene: TRBD2; v_gene: TRBV7-2; j_gene: TRBJ2-1; len: 15; abundance: .; CDR3aa: CASFKSAGGVDEQFF; CDR3nt: TGTGCCAGCTTTAAGTCGGCGGGAGGGGTGGATGAGCAGTTCTTC
d_gene: .; v_gene: TRBV6-4; j_gene: TRBJ2-2; len: 16; abundance: .; CDR3aa: CASSPSPGSYTGELFF; CDR3nt: TGTGCCAGCAGTCCCTCTCCCGGGTCCTACACCGGGGAGCTGTTTTTT
d_gene: TRBD1; v_gene: TRBV2; j_gene: TRBJ1-1; len: 12; abundance: .; CDR3aa: CASRTGRGGAFF; CDR3nt: TGTGCCAGCCGGACAGGTCGAGGCGGGGCTTTCTTT
d_gene: .; v_gene: TRBV6-5; j_gene: TRBJ1-2; len: 15; abundance: .; CDR3aa: CASMGTGGENYGYTF; CDR3nt: TGTGCCAGCATGGGTACTGGGGGCGAAAACTATGGCTACACCTTC
d_gene: .; v_gene: TRBV7-8; j_gene: TRBJ1-1; len: 14; abundance: .; CDR3aa: CASSLEGYYTEAFF; CDR3nt: TGTGCCAGCAGCTTAGAGGGGTACTACACTGAAGCTTTCTTT
d_gene: .; v_gene: TRBV4-2; j_gene: TRBJ2-1; len: 17; abundance: .; CDR3aa: CASSQDQGSGEPNEQFF; CDR3nt: TGTGCCAGCAGCCAAGATCAGGGTAGCGGAGAGCCCAATGAGCAGTTCTTC
d_gene: .; v_gene: TRBV9; j_gene: TRBJ2-2; len: 15; abundance: .; CDR3aa: CASSVSPQGSGELFF; CDR3nt: TGTGCCAGCAGCGTAAGCCCCCAAGGGAGCGGGGAGCTGTTTTTT
d_gene: .; v_gene: TRBV2; j_gene: TRBJ1-2; len: 16; abundance: .; CDR3aa: CASSEWITGWNYGYTF; CDR3nt: TGTGCCAGCAGTGAATGGATCACGGGGTGGAACTATGGCTACACCTTC
d_gene: TRBD2; v_gene: TRBV5-1; j_gene: TRBJ2-3; len: 14; abundance: .; CDR3aa: CASNREAGTDTQYF; CDR3nt: TGCGCCAGCAATCGGGAGGCAGGCACAGATACGCAGTATTTT
d_gene: TRBD1; v_gene: TRBV5-5; j_gene: TRBJ2-1; len: 14; abundance: .; CDR3aa: CATRGDRAYNEQFF; CDR3nt: TGTGCCACCAGGGGGGACAGGGCCTACAATGAGCAGTTCTTC
d_gene: TRBD2; v_gene: TRBV4-2; j_gene: TRBJ2-3; len: 16; abundance: .; CDR3aa: CASSQAGLAGGNTQYF; CDR3nt: TGTGCCAGCAGCCAAGCTGGGCTAGCGGGAGGAAATACGCAGTATTTT
d_gene: .; v_gene: TRBV6-5; j_gene: TRBJ2-5; len: 15; abundance: .; CDR3aa: CASSRSSATPKTQYF; CDR3nt: TGTGCCAGCAGCCGCTCTAGCGCCACCCCCAAGACCCAGTACTTC
d_gene: TRBD1; v_gene: TRBV27; j_gene: TRBJ2-6; len: 21; abundance: .; CDR3aa: CASSLRDIRDRVFTGANVLTF; CDR3nt: TGTGCCAGCAGTTTACGGGATATCCGGGACAGGGTGTTTACTGGGGCCAACGTCCTGACTTTC
d_gene: TRBD2; v_gene: TRBV6-1; j_gene: TRBJ2-1; len: 13; abundance: .; CDR3aa: CASSEGRGGGEFF; CDR3nt: TGTGCCAGCAGTGAAGGACGGGGGGGCGGGGAGTTCTTC
d_gene: TRBD1; v_gene: TRBV15; j_gene: TRBJ1-1; len: 16; abundance: .; CDR3aa: CATSRGIDRVGTEAFF; CDR3nt: TGTGCCACCAGCAGAGGTATCGACAGGGTAGGCACTGAAGCTTTCTTT
d_gene: TRBD2; v_gene: TRBV25-1; j_gene: TRBJ2-3; len: 16; abundance: .; CDR3aa: CASSELGTSDTDTQYF; CDR3nt: TGTGCCAGCAGTGAATTGGGGACTAGCGACACAGATACGCAGTATTTT
d_gene: .; v_gene: TRBV2; j_gene: TRBJ1-3; len: 14; abundance: .; CDR3aa: CASSEPLSGNTIYF; CDR3nt: TGTGCCAGCAGTGAACCCCTCTCTGGAAACACCATATATTTT
d_gene: .; v_gene: TRBV20-1; j_gene: TRBJ2-7; len: 11; abundance: .; CDR3aa: CSARAPYEQYF; CDR3nt: TGCAGTGCGAGGGCCCCCTACGAGCAGTACTTC
d_gene: TRBD1; v_gene: TRBV7-8; j_gene: TRBJ2-7; len: 14; abundance: .; CDR3aa: CASSLNNRGYEQYF; CDR3nt: TGTGCCAGCAGCTTAAACAACAGGGGGTACGAGCAGTACTTC
d_gene: TRBD1; v_gene: TRBV29-1; j_gene: TRBJ1-2; len: 14; abundance: .; CDR3aa: CSAPWAGGSYGYTF; CDR3nt: TGCAGCGCCCCTTGGGCAGGGGGTAGCTATGGCTACACCTTC
d_gene: TRBD2; v_gene: TRBV4-1; j_gene: TRBJ2-1; len: 17; abundance: .; CDR3aa: CASSQQTSAPGSDEQFF; CDR3nt: TGCGCCAGCAGCCAACAGACTAGCGCTCCTGGAAGCGATGAGCAGTTCTTC
d_gene: .; v_gene: TRBV11-2; j_gene: TRBJ1-1; len: 16; abundance: .; CDR3aa: CASSPSRHIPDTEAFF; CDR3nt: TGTGCCAGCAGCCCGTCCCGACACATCCCGGACACTGAAGCTTTCTTT
d_gene: .; v_gene: TRBV9; j_gene: TRBJ2-2; len: 18; abundance: few; CDR3aa: CASSVVAARGAHTGELFF; CDR3nt: TGTGCCAGCAGCGTAGTGGCCGCCCGGGGGGCCCACACCGGGGAGCTGTTTTTT
d_gene: .; v_gene: TRBV7-3; j_gene: TRBJ2-7; len: 12; abundance: .; CDR3aa: CASSSYRGEQYF; CDR3nt: TGTGCCAGCAGCTCCTATCGAGGGGAGCAGTACTTC
d_gene: .; v_gene: TRBV11-2; j_gene: TRBJ2-4; len: 13; abundance: .; CDR3aa: CASKGGSKNIQYF; CDR3nt: TGTGCCAGCAAAGGGGGATCCAAAAACATTCAGTACTTC
d_gene: .; v_gene: TRBV20-1; j_gene: TRBJ2-1; len: 11; abundance: .; CDR3aa: CSSPGYNEQFF; CDR3nt: TGCAGTTCCCCGGGCTACAATGAGCAGTTCTTC
d_gene: TRBD1; v_gene: TRBV18; j_gene: TRBJ2-2; len: 16; abundance: .; CDR3aa: CASSPIGQGNTGELFF; CDR3nt: TGTGCCAGCTCACCGATAGGACAGGGGAACACCGGGGAGCTGTTTTTT
d_gene: TRBD1; v_gene: TRBV14; j_gene: TRBJ1-2; len: 14; abundance: .; CDR3aa: CASSPKDRGYGYTF; CDR3nt: TGTGCCAGCAGCCCGAAGGACAGGGGCTATGGCTACACCTTC
d_gene: TRBD1; v_gene: TRBV6-4; j_gene: TRBJ1-2; len: 13; abundance: few; CDR3aa: CASSGGQGWGYTF; CDR3nt: TGTGCCAGCAGTGGAGGACAGGGTTGGGGCTACACCTTC